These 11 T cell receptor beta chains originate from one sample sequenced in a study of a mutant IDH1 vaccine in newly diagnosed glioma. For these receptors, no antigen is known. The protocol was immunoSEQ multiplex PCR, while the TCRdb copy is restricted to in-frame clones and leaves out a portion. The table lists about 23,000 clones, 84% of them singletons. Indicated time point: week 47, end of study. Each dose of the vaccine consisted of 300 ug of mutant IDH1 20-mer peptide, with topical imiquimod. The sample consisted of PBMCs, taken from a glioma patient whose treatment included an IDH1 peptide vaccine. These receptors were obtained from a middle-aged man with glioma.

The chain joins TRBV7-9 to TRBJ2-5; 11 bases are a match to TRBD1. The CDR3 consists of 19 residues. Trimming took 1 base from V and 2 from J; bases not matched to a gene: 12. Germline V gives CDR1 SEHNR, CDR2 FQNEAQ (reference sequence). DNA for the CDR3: TGTGCCAGCAGCTTAGACAGACGGGACAGGGGGTGGAGGCAAGAGACCCAGTACTTC. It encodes CASSLDRRDRGWRQETQYF.

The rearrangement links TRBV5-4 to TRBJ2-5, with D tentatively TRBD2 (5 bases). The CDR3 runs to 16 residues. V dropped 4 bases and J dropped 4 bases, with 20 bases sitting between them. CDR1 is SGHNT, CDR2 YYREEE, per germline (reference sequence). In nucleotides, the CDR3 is TGTGCCAGCAGCCTGTTCCGCGGCAGCGGCCCAGAGACCCAGTACTTC. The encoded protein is CASSLFRGSGPETQYF.

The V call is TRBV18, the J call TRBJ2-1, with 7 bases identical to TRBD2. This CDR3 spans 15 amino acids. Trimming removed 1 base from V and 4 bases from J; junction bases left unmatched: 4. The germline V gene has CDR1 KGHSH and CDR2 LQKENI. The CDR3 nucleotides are TGTGCCAGCTCACCACTGCGGGAGCTGTACAATGAGCAGTTCTTC. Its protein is CASSPLRELYNEQFF.

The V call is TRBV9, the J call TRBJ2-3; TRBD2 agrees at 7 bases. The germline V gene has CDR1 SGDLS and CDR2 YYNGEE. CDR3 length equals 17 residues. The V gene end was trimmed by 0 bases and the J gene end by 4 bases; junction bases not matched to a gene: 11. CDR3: CASSVAGRETAPDTQYF. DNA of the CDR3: TGTGCCAGCAGCGTAGCTGGGCGGGAGACAGCCCCAGATACGCAGTATTTT.

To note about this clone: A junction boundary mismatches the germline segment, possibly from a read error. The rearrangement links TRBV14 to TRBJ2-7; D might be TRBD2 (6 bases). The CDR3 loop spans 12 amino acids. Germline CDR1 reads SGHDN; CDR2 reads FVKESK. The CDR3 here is CASSQGGSLADF. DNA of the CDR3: TGTGCCAGCAGCCAAGGGGGCTCACTAGCCGACTTC.

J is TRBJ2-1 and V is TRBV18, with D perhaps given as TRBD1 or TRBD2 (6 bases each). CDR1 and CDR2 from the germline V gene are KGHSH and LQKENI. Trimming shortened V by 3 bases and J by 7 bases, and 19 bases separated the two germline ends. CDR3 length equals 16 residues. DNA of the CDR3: TGTGCCAGCTCACCTTTACTAGCCCCTCAGGGGAATGAGCAGTTCTTC. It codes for CASSPLLAPQGNEQFF.

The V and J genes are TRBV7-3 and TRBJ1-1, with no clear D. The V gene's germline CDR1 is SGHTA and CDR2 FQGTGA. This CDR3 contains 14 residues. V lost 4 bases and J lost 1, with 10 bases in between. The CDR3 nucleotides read TGTGCCAGCAGCTCCATTTCCTCGAACACTGAAGCTTTCTTT. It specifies CASSSISSNTEAFF.

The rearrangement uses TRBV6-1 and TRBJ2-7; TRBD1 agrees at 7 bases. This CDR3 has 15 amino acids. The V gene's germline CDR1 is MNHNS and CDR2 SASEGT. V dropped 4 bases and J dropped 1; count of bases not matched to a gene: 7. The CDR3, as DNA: TGTGCCAGCAGTGCCGGACAGGTGGGATCCTACGAGCAGTACTTC. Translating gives CASSAGQVGSYEQYF.

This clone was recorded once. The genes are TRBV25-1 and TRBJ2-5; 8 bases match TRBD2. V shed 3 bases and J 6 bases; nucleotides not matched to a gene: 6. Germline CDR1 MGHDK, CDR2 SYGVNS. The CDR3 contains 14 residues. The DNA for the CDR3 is TGTGCCAGCAGTGATGTGGCGGGAGGCCAGACCCAGTACTTC. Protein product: CASSDVAGGQTQYF.

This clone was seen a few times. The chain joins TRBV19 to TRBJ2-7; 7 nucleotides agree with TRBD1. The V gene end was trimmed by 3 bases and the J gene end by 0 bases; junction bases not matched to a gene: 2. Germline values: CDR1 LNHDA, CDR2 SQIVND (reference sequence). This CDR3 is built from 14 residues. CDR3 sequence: CASSMDRSSYEQYF. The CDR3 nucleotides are TGTGCCAGTAGTATGGACAGGTCCTCCTACGAGCAGTACTTC.

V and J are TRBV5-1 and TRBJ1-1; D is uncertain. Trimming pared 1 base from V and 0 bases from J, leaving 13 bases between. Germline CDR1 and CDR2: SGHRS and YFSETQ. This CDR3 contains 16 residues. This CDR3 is CASSLTPEHMNTEAFF. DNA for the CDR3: TGCGCCAGCAGCTTGACCCCGGAACACATGAACACTGAAGCTTTCTTT.